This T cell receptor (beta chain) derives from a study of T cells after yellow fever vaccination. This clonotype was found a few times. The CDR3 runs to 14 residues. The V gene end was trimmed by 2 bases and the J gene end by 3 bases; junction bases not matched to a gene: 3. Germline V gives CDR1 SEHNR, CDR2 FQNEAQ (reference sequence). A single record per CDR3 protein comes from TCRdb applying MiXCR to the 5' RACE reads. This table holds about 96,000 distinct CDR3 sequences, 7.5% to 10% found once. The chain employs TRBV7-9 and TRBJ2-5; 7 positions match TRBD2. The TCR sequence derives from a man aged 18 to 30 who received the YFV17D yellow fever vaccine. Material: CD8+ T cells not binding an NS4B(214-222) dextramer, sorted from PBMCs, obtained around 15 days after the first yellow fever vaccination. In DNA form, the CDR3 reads TGTGCCAGCAGCTTAAGGCTAGCGGAAGAGACCCAGTACTTC. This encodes CASSLRLAEETQYF.